The sample holds many counts of the clone carrying this T cell receptor (beta chain). Its antigen is not known. This specimen belongs to a study of T cells in Graves' hyperthyroidism and ophthalmopathy. Whole-study findings and limits: In the blood, most expanded thyroid clonotypes above 0.001 appeared as well. Separation of ophthalmopathy from stable hyperthyroidism was achieved by a 13 V-J model.

Looked up from germline, CDR1 is SEHNR and CDR2 is FQNEAQ (reference sequence). The CDR3 loop spans 13 amino acids. Trimming cost V 7 bases and J 7 bases, with 16 bases left between them. Absent ophthalmopathy progression within 18 months defined stable Graves' hyperthyroidism. TCR beta CDR3 regions were amplified from RNA transcripts. The TCR CDR3 first-round RT-PCR relied on the HTBI primer set. MiXCR, applied by TCRdb to the multiplex PCR reads, yields one record per CDR3 protein. The table has some 600,000 distinct CDR3 sequences, 46% seen once. This sequence was found in a woman between 18 and 29 years old with Graves' hyperthyroidism. The sequenced sample consisted of peripheral blood or thyroid tissue (not recorded which). This sequence joins TRBV7-9 and TRBJ2-5; D not certain. The DNA of the CDR3 is TGTGCCAGCATCCTCCCCCCCTATGGGACCCAGTACTTC. This gives the protein CASILPPYGTQYF.